This TCR beta chain was recorded in a study of shared clonotypes between healthy human individuals. Study-level points and caveats: The study drew on few donors, limiting represented genetic and exposure-history diversity.

Comments on this clone: Antigen: not known.

Per the authors' pipeline: ImmunoSEQ supplied junction-only sequences lacking quality scores, so filtering was different. The method was immunoSEQ multiplex PCR; TCRdb's version includes in-frame clones alone and lacks a portion of them. The V and J calls and clone size are taken from that table; D and trimming were inferred from the DNA. This table holds approximately 980,000 clones, 76% found once. The germline CDR1 and CDR2 sequences are SGHAT and FQNNGV. Trimming cost V 3 bases and J 14 bases, with 17 bases left between them. The CDR3 runs 13 residues. The receptor was derived from a man younger than 35 in good health. Sequences were obtained from memory CD4+ T cells sorted from blood. Sample subset: CD45RA-negative fraction. V and J are TRBV11-2 and TRBJ2-1; the D gene is possibly TRBD2 (6 bases). The CDR3 coding sequence is TGTGCCAGCAGCTTGGCTCCGGGGGATTTAGAGTTCTTC. This codes for CASSLAPGDLEFF.